This T cell receptor (beta chain) was captured by sequencing in a study of T cells in Graves' hyperthyroidism and ophthalmopathy. Study-level findings and limits: Model predictions of ophthalmopathy came a median around 6.5 months before onset.

This clonotype was detected ten times or more. Its antigen is as yet unknown. V lost 3 bases to trimming and J lost 0 bases, with 5 bases between them. This CDR3 contains 13 residues. Germline V gives CDR1 MDHEN, CDR2 SYDVKM. TCR beta CDR3 regions were amplified from RNA. Initially, a first-round RT-PCR of the TCR CDR3 employed the HTBI primer set. Each CDR3 protein is one row after TCRdb ran MiXCR on the multiplex PCR reads. The sample consists of some 600,000 distinct CDR3 sequences, about 14% of them appearing once. Material: blood. The genes are TRBV28 and TRBJ1-1, with D unclear. The sequence came from a woman in her 30s with Graves' hyperthyroidism that later progressed to Graves' ophthalmopathy. CDR3 region: CASSFHVNTEAFF. The CDR3 nucleotides read TGTGCCAGCAGTTTTCATGTGAACACTGAAGCTTTCTTT.